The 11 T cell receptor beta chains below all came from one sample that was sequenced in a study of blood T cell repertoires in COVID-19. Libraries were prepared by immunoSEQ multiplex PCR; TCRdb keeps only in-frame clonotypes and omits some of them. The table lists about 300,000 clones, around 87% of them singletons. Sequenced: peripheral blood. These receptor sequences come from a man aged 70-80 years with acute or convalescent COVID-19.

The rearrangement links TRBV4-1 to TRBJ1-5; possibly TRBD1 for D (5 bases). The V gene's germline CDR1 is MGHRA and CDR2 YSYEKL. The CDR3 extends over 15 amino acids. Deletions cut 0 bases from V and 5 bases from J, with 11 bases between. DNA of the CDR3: TGCGCCAGCAGCCAAGATGGGGGGAGGGATCAGCCCCAGCATTTT. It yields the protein CASSQDGGRDQPQHF.

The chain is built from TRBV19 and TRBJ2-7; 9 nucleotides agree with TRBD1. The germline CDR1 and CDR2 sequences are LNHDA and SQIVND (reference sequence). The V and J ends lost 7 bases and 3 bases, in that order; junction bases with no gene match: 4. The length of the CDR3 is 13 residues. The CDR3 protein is CASTPGQGYEQYF. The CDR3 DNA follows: TGTGCCAGTACCCCGGGACAGGGCTACGAGCAGTACTTC.

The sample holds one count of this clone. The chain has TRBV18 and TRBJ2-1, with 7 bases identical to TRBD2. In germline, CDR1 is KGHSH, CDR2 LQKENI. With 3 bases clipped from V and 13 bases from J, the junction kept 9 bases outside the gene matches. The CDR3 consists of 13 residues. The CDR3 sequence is CASSPMTGTIQFF. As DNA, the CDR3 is TGTGCCAGCTCACCTATGACCGGGACTATCCAGTTCTTC.

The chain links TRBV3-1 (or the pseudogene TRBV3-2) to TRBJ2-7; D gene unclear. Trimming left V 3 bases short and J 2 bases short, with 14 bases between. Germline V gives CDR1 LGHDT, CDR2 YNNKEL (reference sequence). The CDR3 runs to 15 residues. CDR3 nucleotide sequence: TGTGCCAGCAGCCATCCCACATCAACAACCTACGAGCAGTACTTC. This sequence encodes CASSHPTSTTYEQYF.

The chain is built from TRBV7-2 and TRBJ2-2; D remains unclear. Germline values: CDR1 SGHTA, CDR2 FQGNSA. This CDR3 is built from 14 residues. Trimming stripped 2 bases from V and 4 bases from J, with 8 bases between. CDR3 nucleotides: TGTGCCAGCAGCTTAATAACCAGCACCGGGGAGCTGTTTTTT. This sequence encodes CASSLITSTGELFF. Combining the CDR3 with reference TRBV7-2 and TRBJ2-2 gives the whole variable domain GAGVSQSPSNKVTEKGKDVELRCDPISGHTALYWYRQSLGQGLEFLIYFQGNSAPDKSGLPSDRFSAERTGGSVSTLTIQRTQQEDSAVYLCASSLITSTGELFFGEGSRLTVL.

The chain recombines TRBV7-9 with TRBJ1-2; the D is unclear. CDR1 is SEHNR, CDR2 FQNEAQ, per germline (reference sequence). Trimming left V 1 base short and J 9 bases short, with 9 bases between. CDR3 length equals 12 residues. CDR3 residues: CASSLVHSRYTF. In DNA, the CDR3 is TGTGCCAGCAGCTTAGTGCACAGCCGCTACACCTTC.

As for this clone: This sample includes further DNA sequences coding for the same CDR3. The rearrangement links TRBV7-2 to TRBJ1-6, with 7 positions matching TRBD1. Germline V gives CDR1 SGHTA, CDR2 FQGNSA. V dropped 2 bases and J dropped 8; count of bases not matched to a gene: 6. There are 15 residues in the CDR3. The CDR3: CASSLTTGVDSPLHF. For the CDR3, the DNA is TGTGCCAGCAGCTTAACTACAGGGGTGGATTCACCCCTCCACTTT.

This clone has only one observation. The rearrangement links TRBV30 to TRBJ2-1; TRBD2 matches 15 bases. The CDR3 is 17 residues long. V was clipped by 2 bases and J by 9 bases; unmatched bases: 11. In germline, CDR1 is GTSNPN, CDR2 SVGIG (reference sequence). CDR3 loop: CAWSPTRTSGGAVEQFF. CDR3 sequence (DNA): TGTGCCTGGAGTCCGACCCGGACTAGCGGGGGGGCGGTTGAGCAGTTCTTC.

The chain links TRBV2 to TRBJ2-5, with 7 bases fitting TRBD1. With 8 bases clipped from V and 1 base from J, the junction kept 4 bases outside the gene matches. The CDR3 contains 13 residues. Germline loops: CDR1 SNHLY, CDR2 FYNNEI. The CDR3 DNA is TGTGCCAGCTCACAGGGGATCCAAGAGACCCAGTACTTC. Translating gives CASSQGIQETQYF.

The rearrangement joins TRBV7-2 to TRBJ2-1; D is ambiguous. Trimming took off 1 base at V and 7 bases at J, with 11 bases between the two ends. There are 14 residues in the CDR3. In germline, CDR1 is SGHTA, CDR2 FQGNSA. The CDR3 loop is CASSLGTYRNEQFF. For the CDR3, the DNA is TGTGCCAGCAGCTTAGGTACCTATCGAAATGAGCAGTTCTTC. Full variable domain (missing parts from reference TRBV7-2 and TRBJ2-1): GAGVSQSPSNKVTEKGKDVELRCDPISGHTALYWYRQSLGQGLEFLIYFQGNSAPDKSGLPSDRFSAERTGGSVSTLTIQRTQQEDSAVYLCASSLGTYRNEQFFGPGTRLTVL.

The CDR3 coding sequence is TGCGCCAGCAGCTTGGGCGGGGGGAAGGAGACCCAGTACTTC. Translating gives CASSLGGGKETQYF. The chain recombines TRBV5-1 with TRBJ2-5; the match to TRBD2 covers 8 bases. The CDR3 spans 14 residues. V was clipped by 0 bases and J by 5 bases; unmatched bases: 3. Germline V lookup: CDR1 SGHRS, CDR2 YFSETQ.